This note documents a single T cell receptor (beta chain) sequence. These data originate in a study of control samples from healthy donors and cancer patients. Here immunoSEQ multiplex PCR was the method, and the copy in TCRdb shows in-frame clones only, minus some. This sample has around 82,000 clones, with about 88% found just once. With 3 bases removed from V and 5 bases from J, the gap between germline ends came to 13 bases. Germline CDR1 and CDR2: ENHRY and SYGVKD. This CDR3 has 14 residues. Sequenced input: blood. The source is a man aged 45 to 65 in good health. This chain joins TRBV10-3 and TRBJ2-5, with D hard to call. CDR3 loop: CAISDMAKVETQYF. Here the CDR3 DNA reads TGTGCCATCAGTGATATGGCCAAGGTTGAGACCCAGTACTTC.